What follows are 30 T cell receptor beta chains derived from one specimen sequenced in a study of blood T cell repertoires in COVID-19. Using immunoSEQ multiplex PCR, the repertoire was profiled, and TCRdb retains in-frame clones only, with some absent. Among fewer than 350,000 clones listed, approximately 88% were seen once. What was sequenced was peripheral blood. The receptors come from a man between 18 and 29 years old with active or convalescent COVID-19.

This clone was seen only once. V and J are TRBV20-1 and TRBJ1-1, with D possibly TRBD1 on 6 matching bases. The germline gives CDR1 DFQATT, CDR2 SNEGSKA (reference sequence). V lost 3 bases, J lost 0 bases, and 11 bases lay in between. This CDR3 has 14 residues. CDR3 sequence: CSASPGTLNTEAFF. Written as DNA, the CDR3 is TGCAGTGCTAGTCCCGGGACACTGAACACTGAAGCTTTCTTT.

The chain joins TRBV5-4 to TRBJ2-7, with D unresolved. Germline CDR1 is SGHNT and CDR2 is YYREEE (reference sequence). V was trimmed by 0 bases and J by 0 bases, leaving 7 bases between them. The CDR3 covers 14 residues. The CDR3 spells CASSLGSGSYEQYF. Here the CDR3 DNA reads TGTGCCAGCAGCTTGGGTTCAGGCTCCTACGAGCAGTACTTC.

V gene TRBV4-1 combines with J gene TRBJ2-1; TRBD2 might be the D (6 bases). Germline-derived CDR1 and CDR2 are MGHRA and YSYEKL. V was clipped by 8 bases and J by 0 bases, with 17 bases between them. The CDR3 runs 16 residues. CDR3 in DNA: TGCGCCAGCGGTCCGGGTGGAGGGAGCTCCTACAATGAGCAGTTCTTC. Amino acid sequence: CASGPGGGSSYNEQFF.

The chain has TRBV13 and TRBJ2-7; D may be TRBD2 (6 bases). Germline CDR1 reads PRHDT; CDR2 reads FYEKMQ (reference sequence). This CDR3 is built from 15 residues. With 3 bases removed from V and 3 bases from J, the gap between germline ends came to 15 bases. As DNA, the CDR3 is TGTGCCAGCAGCTTTACGGGACTCGGGCGCTACGAGCAGTACTTC. Amino acids: CASSFTGLGRYEQYF.

V and J are TRBV5-1 and TRBJ1-4, with TRBD1 matching over 8 bases. Trimming at V came to 4 bases and at J to 7 bases, leaving 6 bases not matched to a gene. CDR1 is SGHRS and CDR2 is YFSETQ in the germline V gene. This CDR3 has 14 amino acids. CDR3 sequence (DNA): TGCGCCAGCAGCCGGGGACAGGAGCTTGAAAAACTGTTTTTT. It encodes CASSRGQELEKLFF.

The chain joins TRBV27 to TRBJ2-1; 7 bases line up with TRBD2. The CDR3 runs to 15 residues. The V segment lost 5 bases and the J segment 0 bases; nucleotides outside the gene matches: 4. Germline-derived CDR1 and CDR2 are MNHEY and SMNVEV (reference sequence). The CDR3 spells CASSPRGSSYNEQFF. Written as DNA, the CDR3 is TGTGCCAGCAGTCCGCGGGGGAGCTCCTACAATGAGCAGTTCTTC.

This clone has just a few counts. The chain uses TRBV11-2 and TRBJ1-2; D is perhaps TRBD1 (5 bases). Trimming pared 4 bases from V and 0 bases from J, leaving 12 bases between. The CDR3 extends over 15 amino acids. The germline CDR1 and CDR2 sequences are SGHAT and FQNNGV. CDR3 nucleotide sequence: TGTGCCAGCAGCTCTTTTGGGACTTCTAACTATGGCTACACCTTC. This gives the protein CASSSFGTSNYGYTF.

This chain joins TRBV5-5 and TRBJ1-6; D uncertain. CDR3 length equals 15 residues. Germline values: CDR1 SGHKS, CDR2 YYEKEE (reference sequence). Trimming took 0 bases from V and 9 from J, leaving 13 bases between them. The CDR3 sequence: CASSLVGGMFSPLHF. CDR3 DNA sequence: TGTGCCAGCAGCTTGGTTGGCGGAATGTTTTCACCCCTCCACTTT.

The chain employs TRBV27 and TRBJ2-1; D unclear. The CDR3 runs to 14 residues. Deletions cut 1 base from V and 5 bases from J, with 9 bases between. CDR1 is MNHEY and CDR2 is SMNVEV in the germline V gene (reference sequence). The CDR3, as DNA: TGTGCCAGCAGTTTATGGTCTACCGACAATGAGCAGTTCTTC. Protein sequence: CASSLWSTDNEQFF.

This chain joins TRBV13 and TRBJ1-6; D ambiguous. Germline V CDR1 and CDR2: PRHDT, FYEKMQ (reference sequence). The CDR3 loop spans 17 amino acids. The germline V and J ends were trimmed by 3 bases and 0 bases, with 12 bases remaining between them. CDR3 protein: CASSFLTGSSYNSPLHF. The CDR3 DNA follows: TGTGCCAGCAGCTTCCTTACGGGGAGCTCCTATAATTCACCCCTCCACTTT.

The chain recombines TRBV9 with TRBJ2-7; 10 nucleotides align to TRBD2. Germline V gene sequence: CDR1 SGDLS, CDR2 YYNGEE. V gave up 0 bases and J gave up 3 bases; unmatched junction bases: 3. The CDR3 totals 15 residues. The CDR3 sequence is CASSVETSGYYEQYF. CDR3 DNA sequence: TGTGCCAGCAGCGTAGAGACTAGCGGGTACTACGAGCAGTACTTC.

V and J are TRBV11-2 and TRBJ2-7; unclear D gene. The CDR3 contains 13 residues. V lost 3 bases, J lost 3 bases, and 9 bases lay in between. The germline gives CDR1 SGHAT, CDR2 FQNNGV. The CDR3 DNA reads TGTGCCAGCAGCTTTCATAGAGACTACGAGCAGTACTTC. This translates into CASSFHRDYEQYF.

The chain links TRBV19 to TRBJ1-2; 7 bases fit TRBD1. Trimming at V came to 2 bases and at J to 8 bases, leaving 5 bases not matched to a gene. The V gene's germline CDR1 is LNHDA and CDR2 SQIVND (reference sequence). This CDR3 has 13 residues. The CDR3 spells CASSIKGGAGYTF. In DNA form, the CDR3 reads TGTGCCAGTAGTATAAAAGGGGGCGCGGGCTACACCTTC.

The J gene is TRBJ1-1, the V gene TRBV7-9; possible D gene TRBD1, 6 bases. The CDR3 is made up of 14 amino acids. Germline V gives CDR1 SEHNR, CDR2 FQNEAQ (reference sequence). The V end lost 5 bases, the J end lost 4 bases, and 14 bases lay between the germline ends. CDR3 in amino acids: CASSRPLGATEAFF. The DNA of the CDR3 is TGTGCCAGCAGCCGCCCGCTGGGGGCCACTGAAGCTTTCTTT.

The chain links TRBV19 to TRBJ1-1, with a weak D call TRBD1 (6 bases). From germline, CDR1 is LNHDA and CDR2 SQIVND (reference sequence). CDR3 length: 15 residues. V gave up 7 bases and J gave up 1 base, with 16 bases separating them. The CDR3: CASTTTGTRNTEAFF. The CDR3 DNA is TGTGCCAGTACCACGACAGGTACACGGAACACTGAAGCTTTCTTT.

The rearrangement links TRBV4-1 to TRBJ2-1; 13 bases are shared with TRBD2. The germline gives CDR1 MGHRA, CDR2 YSYEKL. V lost 5 bases and J lost 7; bases outside the gene matches: 8. CDR3 size: 16 residues. As DNA, the CDR3 is TGCGCCAGCAGCTTGAGACTAGCGGGGGGCGGTAATGAGCAGTTCTTC. The encoded protein is CASSLRLAGGGNEQFF.

The V gene is TRBV21-1, the J gene TRBJ2-2; the table calls TRBD2, which could not be checked here. TRBV21-1 is a known pseudogene. This CDR3 comprises 13 residues. DNA for the CDR3: TGTGCCAGCAGCAACGGGAACACCGGGGAGCTGTTTTTT. It yields the protein CASSNGNTGELFF.

This chain joins TRBV4-1 and TRBJ1-2; D possibly corresponds to TRBD1 (5 bases). Germline V gene lookup returns CDR1 MGHRA and CDR2 YSYEKL. This CDR3 is built from 13 residues. The V and J ends lost 0 bases and 8 bases respectively, with 10 bases between them. CDR3 residues: CASSQEPGVGYTF. In DNA form, the CDR3 reads TGCGCCAGCAGCCAAGAGCCGGGGGTGGGCTACACCTTC.

The chain links TRBV3-1 (or the pseudogene TRBV3-2) to TRBJ2-4; a possible D gene is TRBD2 (6 bases). The CDR3 has 12 residues. CDR1 is LGHDT and CDR2 is YNNKEL in the germline V gene (reference sequence). V lost 3 bases, J lost 6 bases, and 6 bases lay in between. The CDR3 DNA reads as TGTGCCAGCAGCCAGGGAGGAAACATTCAGTACTTC. This codes for CASSQGGNIQYF.

The CDR3 DNA sequence: TGTGCCAGCAGCTTAAGCGGGGGGAGCACAGATACGCAGTATTTT. Its translation: CASSLSGGSTDTQYF. V usage is TRBV7-2 and J usage is TRBJ2-3, with 9 bases matching TRBD2. Germline-derived CDR1 and CDR2 are SGHTA and FQGNSA. CDR3 length: 15 residues. V lost 2 bases, J lost 0 bases, and 0 bases stayed unmatched.

V usage is TRBV4-1 and J usage is TRBJ1-5; D remains unclear. This CDR3 is 13 amino acids long. The germline V gene has CDR1 MGHRA and CDR2 YSYEKL. The germline V and J ends were trimmed by 4 bases and 7 bases, with 11 bases remaining between them. This CDR3 is CASSPPGVQPQHF. Here the CDR3 DNA reads TGCGCCAGCAGCCCCCCGGGAGTGCAGCCCCAGCATTTT.

V usage is TRBV5-1 and J usage is TRBJ2-1, with D possibly TRBD2 on 6 matching bases. The germline CDR1 and CDR2 sequences are SGHRS and YFSETQ. V was cut by 7 bases and J by 7 bases, with 15 bases left in between. The CDR3 has 13 amino acids. CDR3 nucleotide sequence: TGCGCCAGCGTTTTAGGAGGAGGGAATGAGCAGTTCTTC. Translation: CASVLGGGNEQFF. Using reference TRBV5-1 and TRBJ2-1 for the parts outside the CDR3, the full variable domain is KAGVTQTPRYLIKTRGQQVTLSCSPISGHRSVSWYQQTPGQGLQFLFEYFSETQRNKGNFPGRFSGRQFSNSRSEMNVSTLELGDSALYLCASVLGGGNEQFFGPGTRLTVL.

This chain connects TRBV3-1 (or the pseudogene TRBV3-2) to TRBJ2-7; 10 bases match TRBD1. CDR3 length: 14 amino acids. CDR1 is LGHDT and CDR2 is YNNKEL in the germline V gene (reference sequence). Unmatched junction bases numbered 1, after V lost 3 bases and J lost 2 bases. The CDR3 sequence is CASSHGQGAYEQYF. CDR3 in DNA: TGTGCCAGCAGCCACGGACAGGGGGCCTACGAGCAGTACTTC.

V gene TRBV19 combines with J gene TRBJ2-7, with 10 bases lining up with TRBD1. The CDR3 length is 14 residues. V was clipped by 5 bases and J by 2 bases; unmatched bases: 3. Per the germline V gene, CDR1 is LNHDA and CDR2 is SQIVND (reference sequence). The CDR3 region has the DNA TGTGCCAGTAGTGGCGGACAGGGGGCCTACGAGCAGTACTTC. It codes for CASSGGQGAYEQYF.

The chain is built from TRBV13 and TRBJ2-3; 11 bases line up with TRBD2. V was clipped by 3 bases and J by 4 bases; unmatched bases: 12. CDR3 size: 18 residues. Germline V gives CDR1 PRHDT, CDR2 FYEKMQ (reference sequence). The CDR3 is CASSFASGLAVPSDTQYF. The DNA of the CDR3 is TGTGCCAGCAGCTTTGCCTCGGGACTAGCGGTCCCGTCAGATACGCAGTATTTT.

This chain links TRBV19 with TRBJ2-7, with D perhaps TRBD2 (6 bases). The CDR3 runs to 14 residues. Germline values: CDR1 LNHDA, CDR2 SQIVND (reference sequence). Trimming stripped 4 bases from V and 6 bases from J, with 16 bases between. The DNA for the CDR3 is TGTGCCAGTAGTACCACAGGAGGGATGGGCGAGCAGTACTTC. Translating it yields CASSTTGGMGEQYF.

The V and J genes are TRBV11-2 and TRBJ1-2; TRBD1 is a possible D gene (5 bases). Germline loops: CDR1 SGHAT, CDR2 FQNNGV. The CDR3 is 17 residues long. Trimming cost V 1 base and J 2 bases, with 17 bases left between them. CDR3 in DNA: TGTGCCAGCAGCTTAGGTATTGGTTGGCAGGGCAACTATGGCTACACCTTC. Protein product: CASSLGIGWQGNYGYTF.

V gene TRBV5-8 combines with J gene TRBJ1-5; D is ambiguous. V dropped 0 bases and J dropped 4 bases, with 11 bases sitting between them. CDR3 length: 15 residues. Germline CDR1 is SGHTS and CDR2 is YDEGEE. This CDR3 is CASSLEGTRNQPQHF. CDR3 nucleotide sequence: TGTGCCAGCAGCTTGGAGGGTACTAGGAATCAGCCCCAGCATTTT. Full variable domain (rest looked up from reference TRBV5-8 and TRBJ1-5): EAGVTQSPTHLIKTRGQQATLRCSPISGHTSVYWYQQALGLGLQFLLWYDEGEERNRGNFPPRFSGRQFPNYSSELNVNALELEDSALYLCASSLEGTRNQPQHFGDGTRLSIL.

This rearrangement joins TRBV9 to TRBJ1-2; weak D call: TRBD1 (5 bases). The V gene's germline CDR1 is SGDLS and CDR2 YYNGEE. The CDR3 is 14 amino acids. The ends were cut back, 1 base at V and 4 bases at J, with 11 bases in the middle. The CDR3: CASSVMQGPYGYTF. CDR3 nucleotide sequence: TGTGCCAGCAGCGTAATGCAGGGTCCCTATGGCTACACCTTC.

J is TRBJ2-3 and V is TRBV9, with a tentative D call TRBD1 (5 bases). The CDR3 loop spans 16 amino acids. In germline, CDR1 is SGDLS, CDR2 YYNGEE. Trimming took 0 bases from V and 3 from J, leaving 14 bases between them. In DNA, the CDR3 is TGTGCCAGCAGCGTAGCCTTTGGGGCAGCTACAGATACGCAGTATTTT. Translating gives CASSVAFGAATDTQYF.